This T cell receptor (beta chain) was found in a study of blood T cell repertoires in COVID-19 (TCRdb year 2020). About the full investigation: The collaborator samples originated in the United States, Italy and Spain and spanned the acute and convalescent phases of COVID-19. The dataset comprised deeply sampled blood TCRbeta repertoires from subjects exposed to, actively infected with, or recovered from COVID-19. Where HLA class I and class II types were available, the types were taken from metadata supplied by the sample provider, not from assay-based typing. Samples were obtained from the ongoing ImmuneRACE study (first 160 participants) and from about 1,300 subjects provided by 6 global collaborators. Nearly every sample came with metadata listing a de-identified subject ID, COVID-19 status, age in years and sex. The material from the prospective study consisted of cDNA or gDNA derived from T cells, B-cell-depleted T cells, or PBMCs. A freely available public database, intended as a resource for researchers studying the immune response to SARS-CoV-2, is where the repertoires were released. Study-level results and caveats: The quantity of clinical and demographic metadata differed by source and by participant and was supplied without curation.

The germline V gene yields SGHTA for CDR1 and FQGNSA for CDR2. V gives up 4 bases and J gives up 1 base, and the segment between their germline ends measures 13 bases. Counted from cysteine to phenylalanine, this CDR3 has 16 amino acids. The sequence is cut down to CDR3 DNA, 48 bases in frame from base 1. On this clone: Its antigen target is currently unknown. Base-call qualities are not available, and no considerably larger clone is one nucleotide away.

TCRbeta CDR3 regions were amplified from genomic DNA by means of the immunoSEQ Assay, a bias-controlled multiplex PCR. The original pipeline was this. The number of nucleated cells in each sample was estimated from the amplification of reference gene primers within the assay. Sequence reads were collapsed and filtered to measure the absolute abundance of every unique TCRbeta CDR3 rearrangement. For each sample, productive Simpson clonality was calculated as the square root of Simpson's diversity index over productive rearrangements. This immuneACCESS table, as held by TCRdb, lists in-frame sequences with V and J called but not all clones. Of the missing ones, under half trace to an unresolved V gene in checked studies; the others have no known cause. D and trimming were read from the DNA, whereas the V and J calls and clone size are those reported in that table. Here the sample has roughly 410,000 clones; more than 70% occur a single time. The ten largest clonotypes hold approximately 2.5% of the sample.

At one collaborating source in Seattle, patients were enrolled during active infection and were followed longitudinally through the course of disease. Each collaborating institution followed its own protocols to collect whole blood in K2EDTA tubes. For TCRbeta analysis, collaborator samples were shipped as frozen whole blood, as isolated PBMCs, or as DNA extracted from either sample type. Sequencing was carried out using peripheral blood. The TCR originated in a woman aged 55-70 years with COVID-19, enrolled during active disease. Recombination joined TRBV7-2 with TRBJ2-2, with no confidently assigned D gene. The base sequence is TGTGCCAGCAGCTCCCTAGTCCGCAGGAACACCGGGGAGCTGTTTTTT. Translated, this gives CASSSLVRRNTGELFF. Joined to the reference TRBV7-2 and TRBJ2-2 proteins, this CDR3 gives the full variable domain: GAGVSQSPSNKVTEKGKDVELRCDPISGHTALYWYRQSLGQGLEFLIYFQGNSAPDKSGLPSDRFSAERTGGSVSTLTIQRTQQEDSAVYLCASSSLVRRNTGELFFGEGSRLTVL.